The clone carrying this T cell receptor (beta chain) occurred a few times. The CDR3 has 15 amino acids. Germline lookup yields CDR1 SGHAT and CDR2 FQNNGV. J lost 5 bases, V lost 3 bases, and 5 bases had no gene match. This sample is drawn from a study of CD8 T cells in ankylosing spondylitis. TCRdb passed the 5' RACE reads through MiXCR, listing each CDR3 protein once. Of 100,000 or so distinct CDR3 sequences in the sample, about 25% were seen once. Sequencing input: synovial fluid, either unsorted or a sorted T cell fraction (not recorded which). The sequence was obtained from a male donor with ankylosing spondylitis. This sequence joins TRBV11-2 and TRBJ1-5, with 9 nucleotides matching TRBD1. As DNA, the CDR3 is TGTGCCAGCAGCTTTGGGGGGACAGGGCATCAGCCCCAGCATTTT. Its translation is CASSFGGTGHQPQHF. Variable domain in full (rest from reference TRBV11-2 and TRBJ1-5): EAGVAQSPRYKIIEKRQSVAFWCNPISGHATLYWYQQILGQGPKLLIQFQNNGVVDDSQLPKDRFSAERLKGVDSTLKIQPAKLEDSAVYLCASSFGGTGHQPQHFGDGTRLSIL.